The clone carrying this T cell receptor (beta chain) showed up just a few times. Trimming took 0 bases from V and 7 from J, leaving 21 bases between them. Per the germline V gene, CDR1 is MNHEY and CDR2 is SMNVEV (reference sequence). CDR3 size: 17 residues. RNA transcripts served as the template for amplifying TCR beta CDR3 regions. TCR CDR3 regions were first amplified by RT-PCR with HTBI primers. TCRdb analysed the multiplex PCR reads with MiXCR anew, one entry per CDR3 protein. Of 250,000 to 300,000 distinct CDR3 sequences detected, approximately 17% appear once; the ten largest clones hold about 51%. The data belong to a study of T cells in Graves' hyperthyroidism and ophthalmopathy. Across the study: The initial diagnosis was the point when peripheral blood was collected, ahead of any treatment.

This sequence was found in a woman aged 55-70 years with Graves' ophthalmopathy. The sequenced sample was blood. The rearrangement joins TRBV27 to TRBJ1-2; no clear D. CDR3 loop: CASSLSYAGGVRGGYTF. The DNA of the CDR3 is TGTGCCAGCAGTTTATCGTATGCGGGCGGGGTGCGAGGTGGCTACACCTTC.